The T cell receptor beta chain described here comes from a study of a mutant IDH1 vaccine in newly diagnosed glioma (dated by TCRdb to the early 2020s). Background on the whole study: Eight vaccinations were administered to patients in weeks 1, 3, 5, 7, 11, 15, 19 and 23, corresponding to visits V03 through V10. Before enrollment, patients had received standard therapy of radiotherapy alone, temozolomide alone, or radiochemotherapy with temozolomide; most received the combination. Vaccination was initiated 4-6 weeks after radiotherapy alone, or concurrently with temozolomide cycles in the chemotherapy-containing groups. Six visits were used for peripheral blood collection: V03 (baseline), V05, V07, V10, V12 and V13. For exploratory analyses, longitudinal TCRB deep sequencing was carried out in roughly 23 treated patients wherever samples were available. The roughly 33 treated patients were around 62% male and approximately 40% female, with a mean age of around 40 years. Here is what the overall study found, with its caveats: Pseudoprogression seemed to be unrelated to changes in the top peripheral T cell clonotypes found by TCRB sequencing. According to the authors, sample limitations meant that analyses of patient blood samples could not be reproduced. Across multiple MHC alleles, vaccine-induced immune responses were seen in approximately 93% of patients. Selection of PBMC samples for TCRB deep sequencing was based on availability.

The method was the immunoSEQ multiplex PCR assay. Rearranged TCR beta chain sequences were amplified using the hsTCRB Kit according to the manufacturer's protocol. Sequencing of TCRB libraries was carried out on an Illumina MiSeq. Concerning the study's data processing: The proprietary platform of the kit vendor was used for demultiplexing, trimming and gene mapping. This immuneACCESS table, as held by TCRdb, lists in-frame sequences with V and J called but not all clones. Of the missing ones, under half trace to an unresolved V gene in checked studies; the others have no known cause. The DNA was the basis for D and trimming; V, J and clone size are from that table. This sample gives tens of thousands of clones in total; 90% of them show up just once. The top ten hold about 4.2% of the sample. The V end gives up 6 bases and the J end 4 bases, leaving 10 bases in the junction not matched to a gene. CDR1 and CDR2 (LNHDA, SQIVND) derive from the germline V gene (reference sequence). Measured from the cysteine to the phenylalanine, the CDR3 is 15 residues long. Only CDR3 DNA is held: 45 bases, read in frame from base 1.

In the case of this clone: Its antigen remains unidentified. Base-call qualities are not available, and no considerably larger clone is one nucleotide away.

The time point label, read with the paper, signifies: week 5, during vaccination. A 20-mer mutant IDH1 peptide at 300 micrograms in Montanide made up each vaccine dose, which was injected subcutaneously together with topical imiquimod. Newly diagnosed WHO grade 3 or 4 IDH1-mutant astrocytomas showing loss of nuclear ATRX were present in the donors. The samples were drawn from NOA16, a multicentre, single-arm, open-label phase I trial in Germany that tested a mutant IDH1 peptide vaccine in humans for the first time. Genomic DNA for TCRB sequencing was isolated from EDTA blood with the DNeasy Blood and Tissue Kit.

Material: PBMCs, obtained from a glioma patient whose treatment included an IDH1 peptide vaccine. The origin of this receptor is a woman aged 40 to 50 with glioma. The chain is assembled from TRBV19 and TRBJ1-1; the junction holds 8 bases that match TRBD1. For the CDR3, the sequence is CASRPRTGRGTEAFF. At the DNA level, the sequence is TGTGCCAGTAGACCTCGGACAGGGAGGGGCACTGAAGCTTTCTTT.